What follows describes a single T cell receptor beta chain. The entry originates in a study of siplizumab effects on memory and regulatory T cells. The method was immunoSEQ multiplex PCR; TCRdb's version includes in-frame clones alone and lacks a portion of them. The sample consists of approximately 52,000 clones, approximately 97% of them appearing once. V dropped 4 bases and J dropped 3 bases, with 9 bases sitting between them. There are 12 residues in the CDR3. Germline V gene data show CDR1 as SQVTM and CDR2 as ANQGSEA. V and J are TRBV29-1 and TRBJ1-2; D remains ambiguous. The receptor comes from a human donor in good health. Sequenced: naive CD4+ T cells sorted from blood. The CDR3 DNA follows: TGCAGCGTTGCCGAACTCCACTATGGCTACACCTTC. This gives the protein CSVAELHYGYTF.